This entry features one T cell receptor (beta chain) sequence. The antigen is undetermined. The data belong to a study of memory CD4+ T cells and cytomegalovirus serostatus. Produced via immunoSEQ multiplex PCR; TCRdb's table is partial and in-frame only. The sample lists tens of thousands of clones, roughly 80% occurring once. Whole-study results and caveats: Each of 67 CMV-associated TCRbeta sequences occurred in one to five individuals. Median bootstrapped AUC for CMV status was just over 0.94 originally, less than 0.93 US-trained. The CMV-associated TCR signature appears largely within the CD4+ memory repertoire.

Germline V CDR1 and CDR2: MNHEY, SMNVEV (reference sequence). The CDR3 is 18 amino acids. The V and J ends lost 11 bases and 3 bases, in that order; junction bases with no gene match: 16. The sort gate was single viable CD3+CD4+CD8-CD45RO+ cells for memory CD4+ T cells. Donors' CMV status reflects serum IgG against pp150, pp28, p38, p52. Material: memory CD4+ T cells from blood. The TCR comes from an adult in good health and CMV-seronegative. Some clones in this sample may be carry-over from other donors' samples. The rearrangement uses TRBV27 and TRBJ2-2; the match to TRBD2 covers 12 bases. The DNA for the CDR3 is TGTGCCGGCAATCGAGCTAGCGGGGGGGGGCGAGACACCGGGGAGCTGTTTTTT. Protein sequence: CAGNRASGGGRDTGELFF.